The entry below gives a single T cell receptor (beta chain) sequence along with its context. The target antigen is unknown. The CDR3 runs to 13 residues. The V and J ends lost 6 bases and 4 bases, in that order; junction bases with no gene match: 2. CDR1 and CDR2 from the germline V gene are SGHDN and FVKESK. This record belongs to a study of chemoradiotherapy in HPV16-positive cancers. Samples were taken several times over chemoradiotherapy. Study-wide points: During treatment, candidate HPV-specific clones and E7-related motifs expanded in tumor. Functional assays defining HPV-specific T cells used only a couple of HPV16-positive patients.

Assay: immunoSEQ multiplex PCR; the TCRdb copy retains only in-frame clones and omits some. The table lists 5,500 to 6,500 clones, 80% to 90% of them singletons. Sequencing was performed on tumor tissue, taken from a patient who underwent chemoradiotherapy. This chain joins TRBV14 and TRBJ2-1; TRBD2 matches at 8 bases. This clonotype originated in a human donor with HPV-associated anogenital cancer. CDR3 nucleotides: TGTGCCAGCAGTCTAGCGGGTTACAATGAGCAGTTCTTC. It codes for CASSLAGYNEQFF.